These 18 T cell receptor beta chains originate from one sample sequenced in a study of a mutant IDH1 vaccine in newly diagnosed glioma. This sample's time point: week 5, during vaccination. A 20-mer mutant IDH1 peptide at 300 ug was injected subcutaneously with topical imiquimod. Profiling relied on immunoSEQ multiplex PCR, and the TCRdb table lists in-frame clones only, not all of them. The sample lists tens of thousands of clones; roughly 80% were seen once. Antigens of these TCRs are unknown. The sequencing here drew on PBMCs, taken from a glioma patient whose treatment included an IDH1 peptide vaccine. The receptors stem from a man aged 40-49 years with glioma. Some clones in this sample may be carry-over from other donors' samples.

V is TRBV29-1 and J is TRBJ2-5, with D perhaps TRBD1 (6 bases). The J call may be in error: the DNA end matches TRBJ2-7 better. This CDR3 comprises 13 residues. Germline CDR1 reads SQVTM; CDR2 reads ANQGSEA. CDR3: CSVSGQSSYEQYF. For the CDR3, the DNA is TGCAGCGTGTCCGGACAGAGCTCCTACGAGCAGTACTTC.

This rearrangement joins TRBV13 to TRBJ2-6; maybe TRBD1 (5 bases). V was shortened by 5 bases and J by 2 bases, with 10 bases between the two germline ends. The CDR3 runs 15 residues. The germline V gene has CDR1 PRHDT and CDR2 FYEKMQ (reference sequence). CDR3 amino acids: CASSLQGTGANVLTF. The CDR3 coding sequence is TGTGCCAGCAGCCTTCAGGGTACTGGGGCCAACGTCCTGACTTTC.

CDR3 in amino acids: CATHFGGGYQETQYF. The CDR3 DNA follows: TGTGCCACCCATTTTGGCGGGGGGTACCAAGAGACCCAGTACTTC. The V and J genes are TRBV15 and TRBJ2-5; 8 bases line up with TRBD2. V was pared by 8 bases and J by 0 bases, with 8 bases of the junction left unmatched. The length of the CDR3 is 15 residues. Germline CDR1 reads LNHNV; CDR2 reads YYDKDF (reference sequence).

The genes are TRBV29-1 and TRBJ2-5, with a possible D match to TRBD1 (6 bases). V lost 7 bases to trimming and J lost 3 bases, with 12 bases between them. The CDR3 covers 12 residues. CDR1 and CDR2 (germline): SQVTM, ANQGSEA. This CDR3 is CSAGQQEETQYF. The CDR3 DNA is TGCAGCGCCGGACAGCAAGAAGAGACCCAGTACTTC.

This sequence joins TRBV7-3 and TRBJ1-1; D might be TRBD1 (6 bases). Germline V lookup: CDR1 SGHTA, CDR2 FQGTGA. CDR3 size: 15 residues. Deletions cut 2 bases from V and 2 bases from J, with 12 bases between. The CDR3 DNA reads as TGTGCCAGCAGCTTATTCGGGGGGGGCAACACTGAAGCTTTCTTT. Translated, it gives CASSLFGGGNTEAFF.

The CDR3 coding sequence is TGTGCCTGGAGCTGGGGAGGAGCCACTGAAGCTTTCTTT. The encoded protein is CAWSWGGATEAFF. J is TRBJ1-1 and V is TRBV30; no firm D call. The V gene's germline CDR1 is GTSNPN and CDR2 SVGIG (reference sequence). With 3 bases removed from V and 4 bases from J, the gap between germline ends came to 12 bases. The length of the CDR3 is 13 residues.

This sequence joins TRBV7-3 and TRBJ2-7; the D is unclear. The CDR3 totals 14 residues. With 4 bases removed from V and 2 bases from J, the gap between germline ends came to 12 bases. Germline lookup yields CDR1 SGHTA and CDR2 FQGTGA. The CDR3 region has the DNA TGTGCCAGCAGCTCGAGCGACAACCCCTACGAGCAGTACTTC. Protein sequence: CASSSSDNPYEQYF.

V and J are TRBV11-2 and TRBJ2-2; D gene ambiguous. Trimming left V 5 bases short and J 7 bases short, with 8 bases between. Germline lookup yields CDR1 SGHAT and CDR2 FQNNGV. The CDR3 consists of 12 residues. The CDR3 here is CASSLRIGELFF. CDR3 in DNA: TGTGCCAGCAGCCTAAGGATCGGGGAGCTGTTTTTT.

The chain combines TRBV27 with TRBJ1-6; D remains ambiguous. Germline assignment: CDR1 MNHEY and CDR2 SMNVEV (reference sequence). V was clipped by 5 bases and J by 9 bases, with 14 bases between them. This CDR3 contains 14 residues. This CDR3 is CASSPTGRPSPLHF. DNA for the CDR3: TGTGCCAGCAGTCCGACGGGGAGGCCTTCACCCCTCCACTTT.

The J gene is TRBJ2-7, the V gene TRBV6-1; D is perhaps TRBD2 (6 bases). The V gene lost 8 bases and the J gene lost 4 bases, with 15 bases spanning the gap. Germline V CDR1 and CDR2: MNHNS, SASEGT. The CDR3 runs 13 residues. The CDR3: CASYGGLAYEQYF. DNA of the CDR3: TGTGCCAGCTACGGAGGGCTGGCATACGAGCAGTACTTC.

The V gene is TRBV6-6, the J gene TRBJ2-7, with D possibly called TRBD1 or TRBD2 (7 bases each). Germline-derived CDR1 and CDR2 are MNHNY and SVGAGI (reference sequence). This CDR3 spans 15 amino acids. Trimming took 7 bases from V and 5 from J, leaving 21 bases between them. CDR3 nucleotide sequence: TGTGCCAGCACCCCCCCAGGGGGGGGGCAGAACGAGCAGTACTTC. This gives the protein CASTPPGGGQNEQYF.

V and J are TRBV21-1 and TRBJ1-5. TRBV21-1 is flagged as a pseudogene. The CDR3 totals 17 residues. The CDR3, as DNA: TGTGCCAGCAGCATGAACGGCCGGGACCGGCACAATCAGCCCCAGCATTTT. Its translation: CASSMNGRDRHNQPQHF.

The chain combines TRBV19 with TRBJ1-6, with no clear D. Germline assignment: CDR1 LNHDA and CDR2 SQIVND (reference sequence). The V and J ends lost 5 bases and 9 bases respectively, with 20 bases between them. The CDR3 covers 16 residues. The CDR3 here is CASSFAPGRTSSPLHF. DNA for the CDR3: TGTGCCAGTAGTTTTGCACCGGGCAGGACCTCTTCACCCCTCCACTTT.

The genes are TRBV13 and TRBJ2-5; 9 nucleotides align to TRBD1. With V trimmed by 5 bases and J by 5 bases, 6 bases remained unmatched. The CDR3 sequence is 14 residues long. Germline lookup yields CDR1 PRHDT and CDR2 FYEKMQ (reference sequence). The CDR3 DNA sequence: TGTGCCAGCAGCCCGGGGACAGGGTTGGAGACCCAGTACTTC. This translates into CASSPGTGLETQYF.

The chain is built from TRBV27 and TRBJ1-5; tentative D call: TRBD1 (5 bases). Between the trimmed V and J ends, which lost 6 bases and 6 bases, there was a span of 15 bases. The length of the CDR3 is 14 residues. CDR1 is MNHEY, CDR2 SMNVEV, per germline (reference sequence). CDR3 region: CASRGLGLSQPQHF. The CDR3 bases are TGTGCCAGCAGGGGGCTGGGGTTGAGTCAGCCCCAGCATTTT.

The genes are TRBV5-8 and TRBJ1-4; D unresolved. This CDR3 spans 13 amino acids. Germline lookup yields CDR1 SGHTS and CDR2 YDEGEE. V was pared by 4 bases and J by 6 bases, with 10 bases between. CDR3 nucleotide sequence: TGTGCCAGCAGCAAGCGGAATGATGAAAAACTGTTTTTT. Its translation is CASSKRNDEKLFF.

This clone was detected a few times. The chain links TRBV25-1 to TRBJ1-5; no clear D. This CDR3 contains 14 residues. Germline assignment: CDR1 MGHDK and CDR2 SYGVNS. V was clipped by 3 bases and J by 2 bases, with 8 bases between them. CDR3 in amino acids: CASSEGFGNQPQHF. CDR3 bases: TGTGCCAGCAGTGAGGGGTTCGGCAATCAGCCCCAGCATTTT.

The chain joins TRBV11-2 to TRBJ2-1; 10 nucleotides align to TRBD2. CDR1 and CDR2 from the germline V gene are SGHAT and FQNNGV. The CDR3 runs 13 residues. V was pared by 5 bases and J by 11 bases, with 6 bases of the junction left unmatched. The CDR3 loop reads CASSTGTSDQQFF. The DNA for the CDR3 is TGTGCCAGCAGCACCGGGACTAGCGATCAGCAGTTCTTC. Variable domain in full (rest from reference TRBV11-2 and TRBJ2-1): EAGVAQSPRYKIIEKRQSVAFWCNPISGHATLYWYQQILGQGPKLLIQFQNNGVVDDSQLPKDRFSAERLKGVDSTLKIQPAKLEDSAVYLCASSTGTSDQQFFGPGTRLTVL.